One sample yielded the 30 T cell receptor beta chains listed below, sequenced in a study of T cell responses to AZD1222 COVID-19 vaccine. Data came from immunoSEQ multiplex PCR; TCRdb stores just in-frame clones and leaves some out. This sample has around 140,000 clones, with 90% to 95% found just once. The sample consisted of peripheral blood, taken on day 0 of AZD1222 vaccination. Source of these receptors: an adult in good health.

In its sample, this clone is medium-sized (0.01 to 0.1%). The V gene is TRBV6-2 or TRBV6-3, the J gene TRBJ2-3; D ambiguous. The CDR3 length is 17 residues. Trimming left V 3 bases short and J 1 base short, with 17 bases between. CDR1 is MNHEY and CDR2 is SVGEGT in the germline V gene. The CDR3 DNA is TGTGCCAGCAGTTATCTTTCGGGTCTAACTGGCACAGATACGCAGTATTTT. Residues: CASSYLSGLTGTDTQYF.

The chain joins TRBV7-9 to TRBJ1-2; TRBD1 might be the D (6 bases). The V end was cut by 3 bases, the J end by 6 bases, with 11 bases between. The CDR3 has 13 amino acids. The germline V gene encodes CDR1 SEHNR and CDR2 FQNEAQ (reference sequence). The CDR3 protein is CASSFQGINGYTF. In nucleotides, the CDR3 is TGTGCCAGCAGCTTCCAGGGGATCAATGGCTACACCTTC.

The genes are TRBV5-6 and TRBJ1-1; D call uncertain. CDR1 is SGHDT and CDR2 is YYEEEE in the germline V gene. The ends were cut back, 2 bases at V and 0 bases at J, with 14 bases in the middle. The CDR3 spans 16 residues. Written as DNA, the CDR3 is TGTGCCAGCAGCTTCATGGCGTTACCAATGAACACTGAAGCTTTCTTT. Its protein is CASSFMALPMNTEAFF.

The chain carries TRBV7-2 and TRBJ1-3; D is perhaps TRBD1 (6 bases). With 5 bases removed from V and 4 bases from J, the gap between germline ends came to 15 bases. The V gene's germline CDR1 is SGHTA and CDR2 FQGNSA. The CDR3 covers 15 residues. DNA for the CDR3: TGTGCCAGCAGCCAAGGGTCAGGGGCGGGAAACACCATATATTTT. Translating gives CASSQGSGAGNTIYF.

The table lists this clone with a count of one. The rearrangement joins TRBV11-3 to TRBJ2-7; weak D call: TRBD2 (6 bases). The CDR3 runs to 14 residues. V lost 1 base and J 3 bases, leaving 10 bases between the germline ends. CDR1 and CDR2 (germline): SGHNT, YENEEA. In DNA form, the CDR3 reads TGTGCCAGCAGCTTAGGGAGGGATGACTACGAGCAGTACTTC. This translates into CASSLGRDDYEQYF.

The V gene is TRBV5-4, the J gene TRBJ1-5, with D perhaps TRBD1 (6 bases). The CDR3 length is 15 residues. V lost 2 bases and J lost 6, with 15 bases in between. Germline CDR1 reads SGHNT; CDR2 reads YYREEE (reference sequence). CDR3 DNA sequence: TGTGCCAGCAGCTTAAATCCAGGGGAAAGTCAGCCCCAGCATTTT. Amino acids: CASSLNPGESQPQHF. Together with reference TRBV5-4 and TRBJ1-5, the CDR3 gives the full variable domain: ETGVTQSPTHLIKTRGQQVTLRCSSQSGHNTVSWYQQALGQGPQFIFQYYREEENGRGNFPPRFSGLQFPNYSSELNVNALELDDSALYLCASSLNPGESQPQHFGDGTRLSIL.

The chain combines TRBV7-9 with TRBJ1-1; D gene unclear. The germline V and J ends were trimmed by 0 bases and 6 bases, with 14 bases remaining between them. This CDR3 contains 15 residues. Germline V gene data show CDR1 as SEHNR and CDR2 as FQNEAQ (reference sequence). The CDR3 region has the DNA TGTGCCAGCAGCTTAGCGGCTAGGGCAGGATCTGAAGCTTTCTTT. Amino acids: CASSLAARAGSEAFF.

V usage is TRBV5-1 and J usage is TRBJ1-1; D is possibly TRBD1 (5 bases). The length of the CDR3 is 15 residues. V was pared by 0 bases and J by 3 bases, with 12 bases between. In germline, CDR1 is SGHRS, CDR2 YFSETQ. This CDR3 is CASSLEPQGDTEAFF. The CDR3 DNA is TGCGCCAGCAGCTTGGAACCCCAGGGTGACACTGAAGCTTTCTTT.

The CDR3 spells CASSRAEWGTEAFF. The CDR3 nucleotides read TGTGCCAGCTCACGCGCGGAGTGGGGCACTGAAGCTTTCTTT. The rearrangement links TRBV18 to TRBJ1-1, with no clear D. CDR1 KGHSH and CDR2 LQKENI come from the germline V gene. Trimming removed 4 bases from V and 4 bases from J, with 13 bases in between. The CDR3 is made up of 14 amino acids. Together with reference TRBV18 and TRBJ1-1, the CDR3 gives the full variable domain: NAGVMQNPRHLVRRRGQEARLRCSPMKGHSHVYWYRQLPEEGLKFMVYLQKENIIDESGMPKERFSAEFPKEGPSILRIQQVVRGDSAAYFCASSRAEWGTEAFFGQGTRLTVV.

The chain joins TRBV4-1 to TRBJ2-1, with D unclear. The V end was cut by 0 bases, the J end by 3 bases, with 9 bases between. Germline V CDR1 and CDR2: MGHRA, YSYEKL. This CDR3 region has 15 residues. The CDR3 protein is CASSQDSSVYNEQFF. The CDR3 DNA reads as TGCGCCAGCAGCCAAGATAGCTCCGTCTACAATGAGCAGTTCTTC.

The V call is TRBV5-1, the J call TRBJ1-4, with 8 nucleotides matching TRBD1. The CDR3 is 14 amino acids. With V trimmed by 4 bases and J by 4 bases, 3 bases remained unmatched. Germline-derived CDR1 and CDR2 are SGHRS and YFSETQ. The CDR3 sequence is CASSGQGGNEKLFF. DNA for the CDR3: TGCGCCAGCAGCGGACAGGGTGGTAATGAAAAACTGTTTTTT.

CDR3 amino acids: CASSLLSGGYGYTF. The CDR3 bases are TGTGCCAGCAGCTTACTCTCTGGGGGCTATGGCTACACCTTC. This chain joins TRBV7-8 and TRBJ1-2; TRBD1 might be the D (5 bases). CDR1 is SGHVS, CDR2 FQNEAQ, per germline. V gave up 2 bases and J gave up 4 bases, with 11 bases separating them. The CDR3 sequence is 14 residues long.

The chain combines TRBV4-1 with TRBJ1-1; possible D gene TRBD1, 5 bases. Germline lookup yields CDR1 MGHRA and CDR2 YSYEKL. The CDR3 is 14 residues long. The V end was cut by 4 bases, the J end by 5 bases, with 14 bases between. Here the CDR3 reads CASSPLGLGTEAFF. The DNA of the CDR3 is TGCGCCAGCAGCCCCTTGGGGCTAGGGACTGAAGCTTTCTTT.

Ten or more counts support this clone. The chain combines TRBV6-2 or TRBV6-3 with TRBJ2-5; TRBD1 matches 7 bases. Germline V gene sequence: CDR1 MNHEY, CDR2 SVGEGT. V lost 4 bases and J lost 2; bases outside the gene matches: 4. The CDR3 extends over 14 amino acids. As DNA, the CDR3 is TGTGCCAGCAGTTTCACAGGGGTACAAGAGACCCAGTACTTC. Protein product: CASSFTGVQETQYF.

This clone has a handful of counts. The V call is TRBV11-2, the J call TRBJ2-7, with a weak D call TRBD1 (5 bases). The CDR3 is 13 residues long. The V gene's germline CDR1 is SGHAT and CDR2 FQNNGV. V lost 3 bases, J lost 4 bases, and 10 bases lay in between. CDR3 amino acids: CASSFISGYEQYF. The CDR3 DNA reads TGTGCCAGCAGCTTCATCTCAGGGTACGAGCAGTACTTC. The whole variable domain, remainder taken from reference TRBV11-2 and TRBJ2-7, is EAGVAQSPRYKIIEKRQSVAFWCNPISGHATLYWYQQILGQGPKLLIQFQNNGVVDDSQLPKDRFSAERLKGVDSTLKIQPAKLEDSAVYLCASSFISGYEQYFGPGTRLTVT.

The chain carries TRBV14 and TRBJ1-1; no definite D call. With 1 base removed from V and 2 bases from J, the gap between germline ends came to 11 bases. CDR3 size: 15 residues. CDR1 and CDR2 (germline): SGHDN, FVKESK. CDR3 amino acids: CASSQVGSYNTEAFF. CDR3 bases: TGTGCCAGCAGCCAAGTTGGGTCCTACAACACTGAAGCTTTCTTT.

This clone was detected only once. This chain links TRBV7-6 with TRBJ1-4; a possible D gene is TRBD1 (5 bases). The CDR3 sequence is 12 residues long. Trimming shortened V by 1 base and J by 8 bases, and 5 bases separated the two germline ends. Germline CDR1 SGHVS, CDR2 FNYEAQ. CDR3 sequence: CASSLGQEKLFF. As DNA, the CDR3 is TGTGCCAGCAGCTTAGGACAGGAAAAACTGTTTTTT.

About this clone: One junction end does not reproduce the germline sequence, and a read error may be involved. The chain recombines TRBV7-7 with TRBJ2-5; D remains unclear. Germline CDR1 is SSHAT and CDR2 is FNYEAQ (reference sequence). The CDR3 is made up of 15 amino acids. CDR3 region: CASSLGRSNQETQYF. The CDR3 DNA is TGTGCTAGCAGCTTAGGCCGATCGAACCAAGAGACCCAGTACTTC.

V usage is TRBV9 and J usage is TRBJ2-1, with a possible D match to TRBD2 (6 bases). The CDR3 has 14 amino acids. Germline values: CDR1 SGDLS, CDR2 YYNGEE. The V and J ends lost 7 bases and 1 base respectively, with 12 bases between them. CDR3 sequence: CASGGGTSYNEQFF. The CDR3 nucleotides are TGTGCCAGCGGGGGAGGTACATCCTACAATGAGCAGTTCTTC.

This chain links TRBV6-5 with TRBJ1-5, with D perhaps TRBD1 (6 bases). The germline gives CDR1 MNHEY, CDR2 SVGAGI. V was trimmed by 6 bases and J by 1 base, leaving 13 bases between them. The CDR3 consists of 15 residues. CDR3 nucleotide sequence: TGTGCCAGCAGCTCACAGGGAGGAAGCAATCAGCCCCAGCATTTT. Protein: CASSSQGGSNQPQHF.

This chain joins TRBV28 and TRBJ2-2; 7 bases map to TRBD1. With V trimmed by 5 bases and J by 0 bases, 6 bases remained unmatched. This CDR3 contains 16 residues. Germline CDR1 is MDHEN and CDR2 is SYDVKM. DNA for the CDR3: TGTGCCAGCAGTAGCTCCGGGACAGCGAACACCGGGGAGCTGTTTTTT. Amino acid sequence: CASSSSGTANTGELFF.

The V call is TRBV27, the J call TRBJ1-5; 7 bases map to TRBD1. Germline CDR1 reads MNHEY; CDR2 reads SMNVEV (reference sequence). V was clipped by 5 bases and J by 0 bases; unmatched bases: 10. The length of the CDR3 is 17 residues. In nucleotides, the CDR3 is TGTGCCAGCAGTAGCCGGGACAGAGTTTATAGCAATCAGCCCCAGCATTTT. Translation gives CASSSRDRVYSNQPQHF.

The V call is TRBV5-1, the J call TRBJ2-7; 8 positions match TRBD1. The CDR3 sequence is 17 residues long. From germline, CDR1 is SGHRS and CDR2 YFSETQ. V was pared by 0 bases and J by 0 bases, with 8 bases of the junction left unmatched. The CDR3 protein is CASSLEDRDPHSYEQYF. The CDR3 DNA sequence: TGCGCCAGCAGCTTGGAGGACAGGGATCCCCACTCCTACGAGCAGTACTTC.

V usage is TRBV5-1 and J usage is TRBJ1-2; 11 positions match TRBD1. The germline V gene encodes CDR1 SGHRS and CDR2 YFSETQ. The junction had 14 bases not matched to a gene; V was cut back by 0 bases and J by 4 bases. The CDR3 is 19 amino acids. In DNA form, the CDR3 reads TGCGCCAGCAGCTTGGCCGGCTCTGGACAGGGGGCTCGGGGCTATGGCTACACCTTC. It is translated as CASSLAGSGQGARGYGYTF.

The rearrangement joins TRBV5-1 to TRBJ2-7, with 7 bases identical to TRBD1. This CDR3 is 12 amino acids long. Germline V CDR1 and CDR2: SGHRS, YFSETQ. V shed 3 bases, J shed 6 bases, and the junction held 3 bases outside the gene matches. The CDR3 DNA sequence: TGCGCCAGCAGCTCAACAGGGGTCGAGCAGTACTTC. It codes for CASSSTGVEQYF.

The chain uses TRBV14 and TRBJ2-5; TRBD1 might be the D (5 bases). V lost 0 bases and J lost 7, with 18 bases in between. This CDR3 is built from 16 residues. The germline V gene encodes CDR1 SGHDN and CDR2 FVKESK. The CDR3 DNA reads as TGTGCCAGCAGCCAAGAGGTCCCGGCAGGGTCGGGGACCCAGTACTTC. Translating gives CASSQEVPAGSGTQYF.

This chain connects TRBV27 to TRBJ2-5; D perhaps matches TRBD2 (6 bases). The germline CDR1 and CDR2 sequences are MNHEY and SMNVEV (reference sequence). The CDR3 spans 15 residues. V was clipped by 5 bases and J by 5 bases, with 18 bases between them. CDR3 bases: TGTGCCAGCAGTAACCCCGGCGGGGCAGAGGAGACCCAGTACTTC. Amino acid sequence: CASSNPGGAEETQYF.

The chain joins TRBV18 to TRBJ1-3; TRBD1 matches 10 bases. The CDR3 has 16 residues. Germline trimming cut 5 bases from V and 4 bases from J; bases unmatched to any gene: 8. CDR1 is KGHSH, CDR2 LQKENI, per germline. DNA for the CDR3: TGTGCCAGCTCAGCGGGACAGGGGAGTGCCGGAAACACCATATATTTT. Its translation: CASSAGQGSAGNTIYF.

CDR3 sequence (DNA): TGTGCCAGCAGCCAAGTTACCCCACTAGCGGGAGGCACAGATACGCAGTATTTT. This codes for CASSQVTPLAGGTDTQYF. The rearrangement links TRBV14 to TRBJ2-3, with 11 bases lining up with TRBD2. Looked up from germline, CDR1 is SGHDN and CDR2 is FVKESK. The V gene end was trimmed by 1 base and the J gene end by 1 base; junction bases not matched to a gene: 7. This CDR3 is 18 amino acids long.

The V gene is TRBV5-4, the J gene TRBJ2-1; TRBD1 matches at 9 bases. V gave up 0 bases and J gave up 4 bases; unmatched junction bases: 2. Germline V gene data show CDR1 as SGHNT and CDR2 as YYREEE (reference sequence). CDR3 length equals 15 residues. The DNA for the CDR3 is TGTGCCAGCAGCTTGGGGGACAGGGCGTACAATGAGCAGTTCTTC. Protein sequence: CASSLGDRAYNEQFF.